The 2 T cell receptor beta chains below all came from one sample that was sequenced in a study of blood T cell repertoires in COVID-19. Sequenced by immunoSEQ multiplex PCR; TCRdb stores in-frame clones only, minus some. Counted here are over 200,000 clones, about 76% occurring once; the ten biggest clones make up approximately 9%. The sample taken for sequencing was PBMCs or T cells enriched from blood (not recorded which). The source is a woman in her 50s with acute COVID-19.

In this sample, this clone turned up a few times. The V and J genes are TRBV6-5 and TRBJ1-2; 8 nucleotides align to TRBD1. Trimming cost V 5 bases and J 3 bases; bases outside gene matches: 2. Germline V gene data show CDR1 as MNHEY and CDR2 as SVGAGI. CDR3 size: 13 residues. CDR3 nucleotides: TGTGCCAGCAGTCAACAGGGGGACTATGGCTACACCTTC. Translated, it gives CASSQQGDYGYTF.

This clone has just a few counts. V gene TRBV29-1 combines with J gene TRBJ2-5; 9 bases align to TRBD1. Losses at the gene ends were 7 bases for V and 5 bases for J; bases not matched to a gene: 8. Germline assignment: CDR1 SQVTM and CDR2 ANQGSEA. CDR3 size: 13 residues. Here the CDR3 DNA reads TGCAGCGGCGGACAGGGGAGGGGGGAGACCCAGTACTTC. Translated: CSGGQGRGETQYF.